These 17 T cell receptor beta chains originate from one sample sequenced in a study of T cell repertoires in cytomegalovirus infection (dated by TCRdb to the late 2010s). Their antigens remain unidentified. The treatment or condition label here, explained by the study, means: in vitro stimulation with specific CMV peptide epitopes to enrich CMV-specific T cells. TCRdb lists the instrument as Illumina HiSeq 1500. TCRdb passed the public sequencing reads through fastp at Q25 and MiXCR, retaining productive beta sequences. Merged by CDR3 protein, the rows form single entries marked with the most common genes and DNA. The sample table lists roughly 45,000 distinct CDR3 sequences, 20% to 25% of them with a count of one. Together, the top ten hold about 90% of the sample. The sequencing used CD8+ T cells from cultured PBMCs, collected from culture after CMV antigen stimulation. The source of these receptors is a human donor in good health (CMV status not recorded). Some clones in this sample may be carry-over from other donors' samples.

The chain joins TRBV6-2 or TRBV6-3 to TRBJ2-7; a possible D gene is TRBD2 (6 bases). The V end was cut by 6 bases, the J end by 0 bases, with 18 bases between. The CDR3 runs 16 residues. CDR1 and CDR2 (germline): MNHEY, SVGEGT. The CDR3 nucleotides are TGTGCCAGCAGAGGATTAGACGGGGGTTCCTCCTACGAGCAGTACTTC. It specifies CASRGLDGGSSYEQYF.

The chain is built from TRBV6-2 or TRBV6-3 and TRBJ1-5, with D tentatively TRBD1 (5 bases). The CDR3 sequence is 14 residues long. Trimming removed 7 bases from V and 0 bases from J, with 10 bases in between. The germline gives CDR1 MNHEY, CDR2 SVGEGT. Here the CDR3 reads CASKGTYSNQPQHF. Written as DNA, the CDR3 is TGTGCCAGCAAGGGGACCTATAGCAATCAGCCCCAGCATTTT.

This clonotype has just one count. The gene calls are TRBV27 and TRBJ2-7; D remains unclear. V was trimmed by 0 bases and J by 3 bases, leaving 6 bases between them. The germline V gene encodes CDR1 MNHEY and CDR2 SMNVEV (reference sequence). The CDR3 covers 13 residues. CDR3 bases: TGTGCCAGCAGTTTATCCCAAAGCTACGAGCAGTACTTC. It translates to CASSLSQSYEQYF.

This rearrangement joins TRBV12-3 or TRBV12-4 to TRBJ2-3; no firm D call. The CDR3 has 12 amino acids. V was shortened by 6 bases and J by 2 bases, with 6 bases between the two germline ends. The CDR3 nucleotides read TGTGCCAGCAGAGCCTACACAGATACGCAGTATTTT. Translating it yields CASRAYTDTQYF.

CDR3 amino acids: CASSPQGLESPLHF. The CDR3 nucleotides are TGTGCCAGCTCACCACAGGGGTTAGAATCACCCCTCCACTTT. The chain uses TRBV18 and TRBJ1-6; D possibly corresponds to TRBD1 (5 bases). Germline CDR1 is KGHSH and CDR2 is LQKENI. Trimming removed 1 base from V and 10 bases from J, with 11 bases in between. This CDR3 region has 14 residues.

This clonotype occurred a few times. This chain connects TRBV7-8 to TRBJ2-7; D is uncertain. Germline CDR1 is SGHVS and CDR2 is FQNEAQ. V was cut by 1 base and J by 2 bases, with 6 bases left in between. The CDR3 is 13 amino acids. The CDR3 reads CASSLEGTYEQYF. CDR3 bases: TGTGCCAGCAGCTTAGAAGGGACCTACGAGCAGTACTTC. Variable domain in full (rest from reference TRBV7-8 and TRBJ2-7): GAGVSQSPRYKVAKRGQDVALRCDPISGHVSLFWYQQALGQGPEFLTYFQNEAQLDKSGLPSDRFFAERPEGSVSTLKIQRTQQEDSAVYLCASSLEGTYEQYFGPGTRLTVT.

The chain joins TRBV7-2 to TRBJ1-1; 8 bases map to TRBD1. Germline CDR1 is SGHTA and CDR2 is FQGNSA. The CDR3 contains 14 residues. V lost 2 bases and J lost 6; bases outside the gene matches: 5. In DNA form, the CDR3 reads TGTGCCAGCAGCTTAACAGGGGGTAGGGCTGAAGCTTTCTTT. This codes for CASSLTGGRAEAFF. Full variable domain (outside the CDR3, taken from reference TRBV7-2 and TRBJ1-1): GAGVSQSPSNKVTEKGKDVELRCDPISGHTALYWYRQSLGQGLEFLIYFQGNSAPDKSGLPSDRFSAERTGGSVSTLTIQRTQQEDSAVYLCASSLTGGRAEAFFGQGTRLTVV.

This rearrangement joins TRBV28 to TRBJ1-6, with 8 nucleotides matching TRBD1. The CDR3 loop spans 14 amino acids. Germline CDR1 is MDHEN and CDR2 is SYDVKM. J gave up 10 bases and V 5 bases, and 7 bases lay outside the gene matches. CDR3: CASSPGGAGSPLHF. The CDR3 bases are TGTGCCAGCAGTCCAGGGGGCGCGGGATCACCCCTCCACTTT.

In this sample, this clonotype turned up a few times. The chain carries TRBV20-1 and TRBJ2-7; tentatively, D is TRBD1 (6 bases). CDR3 length: 14 residues. Trimming took off 3 bases at V and 2 bases at J, with 14 bases between the two ends. The V gene's germline CDR1 is DFQATT and CDR2 SNEGSKA (reference sequence). CDR3 nucleotides: TGCAGTGCTAGGTCGAGGACAGACACCTACGAGCAGTACTTC. It yields the protein CSARSRTDTYEQYF.

The chain links TRBV5-6 to TRBJ2-7; 8 positions match TRBD2. The CDR3 has 16 residues. Germline loops: CDR1 SGHDT, CDR2 YYEEEE. V gave up 0 bases and J gave up 1 base; unmatched junction bases: 6. As DNA, the CDR3 is TGTGCCAGCAGCTTGGCATTGCGGGAGGCGTCCTACGAGCAGTACTTC. Translation gives CASSLALREASYEQYF.

This rearrangement joins TRBV7-9 to TRBJ2-1; 11 bases agree with TRBD2. Germline trimming cut 4 bases from V and 6 bases from J; bases unmatched to any gene: 5. This CDR3 has 15 residues. CDR1 and CDR2 (germline): SEHNR, FQNEAQ (reference sequence). CDR3 nucleotides: TGTGCCAGCAGCTCCACTGGGACTAGCGGCAATGAGCAGTTCTTC. It yields the protein CASSSTGTSGNEQFF.

This clonotype was seen more than once but under ten times. V gene TRBV4-2 combines with J gene TRBJ1-2; D is uncertain. The CDR3 is 14 residues long. The V and J ends lost 1 base and 2 bases respectively, with 8 bases between them. Germline V gives CDR1 LGHNA, CDR2 YNFKEQ. The CDR3 region is CASSQASSNYGYTF. For the CDR3, the DNA is TGTGCCAGCAGCCAAGCGTCGTCCAACTATGGCTACACCTTC.

This clonotype turned up a few times. The rearrangement links TRBV6-2 or TRBV6-3 to TRBJ2-7; 7 bases map to TRBD1. Per the germline V gene, CDR1 is MNHEY and CDR2 is SVGEGT. Germline trimming cut 7 bases from V and 3 bases from J; bases unmatched to any gene: 6. The CDR3 consists of 13 residues. CDR3 sequence: CASKPGQSYEQYF. The CDR3 DNA reads TGTGCCAGCAAGCCGGGACAGAGCTACGAGCAGTACTTC.

The V gene is TRBV29-1, the J gene TRBJ2-3, with 7 bases lining up with TRBD1. The CDR3 consists of 16 residues. Germline CDR1 is SQVTM and CDR2 is ANQGSEA. V shed 3 bases, J shed 6 bases, and the junction held 15 bases outside the gene matches. The CDR3 DNA sequence: TGCAGCGTTGAGCGTAGGGGACAGAGCGGATGGGATACGCAGTATTTT. It encodes CSVERRGQSGWDTQYF.

J is TRBJ2-7 and V is TRBV7-9; D ambiguous. This CDR3 is built from 12 residues. Trimming cost V 1 base and J 6 bases, with 7 bases left between them. CDR1 and CDR2 from the germline V gene are SEHNR and FQNEAQ (reference sequence). CDR3 sequence: CASSLGTREQYF. The CDR3, as DNA: TGTGCCAGCAGCTTAGGAACGCGCGAGCAGTACTTC.

This clonotype came up a few times. The rearrangement links TRBV6-1 to TRBJ2-6; 8 nucleotides line up with TRBD1. Unmatched junction bases numbered 3, after V lost 4 bases and J lost 4 bases. The CDR3 runs to 15 residues. Germline V gives CDR1 MNHNS, CDR2 SASEGT. The CDR3 spells CASSVDRVGANVLTF. For the CDR3, the DNA is TGTGCCAGCAGTGTGGACAGGGTCGGGGCCAACGTCCTGACTTTC.

This clonotype appeared a few times. The V and J genes are TRBV5-4 and TRBJ2-7; the D gene is possibly TRBD1 (5 bases). The CDR3 sequence is 13 residues long. Trimming took off 4 bases at V and 0 bases at J, with 8 bases between the two ends. Germline loops: CDR1 SGHNT, CDR2 YYREEE (reference sequence). Here the CDR3 DNA reads TGTGCCAGCAGCGGACATAGCTCCTACGAGCAGTACTTC. As protein: CASSGHSSYEQYF.